This T cell receptor beta chain was documented in a study of OX40 agonist ivuxolimab in advanced cancers. Overall study results and limits: Dose levels from 0.1 to 3.0 mg/kg saw CD4+ and CD8+ blood T cells expand clonally by week 6.

Details on this clone: Its antigen is unidentified.

The assay was immunoSEQ multiplex PCR, and TCRdb's table has in-frame clones only and misses some. The sample includes about 62,000 clones, 85% of them seen just once. This receptor was obtained from an adult with an advanced solid tumor such as melanoma, head and neck, liver or kidney cancer. Sequencing used CD4+ or CD8+ T cells sorted from blood, obtained in a trial of the OX40 agonist ivuxolimab.

The CDR3 sequence is CASSSDRTGVWGYTF. DNA of the CDR3: TGTGCCAGCAGCTCCGACAGGACAGGGGTCTGGGGCTACACCTTC. The V and J genes are TRBV7-9 and TRBJ1-2; 9 bases align to TRBD1. The junction had 11 bases not matched to a gene; V was cut back by 4 bases and J by 8 bases. CDR1 is SEHNR, CDR2 FQNEAQ, per germline (reference sequence). This CDR3 has 15 amino acids.